Below are 9 T cell receptor beta chains sequenced from a single sample in a study of post-analysis software for immune sequencing data (dated by TCRdb to between 2015 and 2017). Library generation was performed with PCR. Sequencing used an Illumina HiSeq 2500. Unique molecular identifiers were incorporated into TCR beta cDNA libraries to reduce PCR and sequencing biases. TCRdb redid the processing of the public reads, applying fastp at Q25 and MiXCR, and retained in-frame beta chains. Rows are unified per CDR3 protein, each entry keeping the most common DNA and genes. A total of some 160,000 distinct CDR3 sequences appear in this sample, 36% of them only once. 25% to 35% of the sample rests with the top ten. The time point label, as the study defines it: second blood draw from one MS patient after hematopoietic stem cell transplantation. Sequenced material: blood, taken after autologous hematopoietic stem cell transplantation. These receptors came from a girl aged 10 to 17 with multiple sclerosis. Donor details come from another sample of the same person, matched by shared clones.

The rearrangement joins TRBV6-6 to TRBJ2-7; no reliable D call. Germline V gives CDR1 MNHNY, CDR2 SVGAGI (reference sequence). The V end was cut by 2 bases, the J end by 3 bases, with 11 bases between. The CDR3 consists of 14 residues. The CDR3 loop reads CASSYGQERYEQYF. In DNA form, the CDR3 reads TGTGCCAGCAGTTACGGCCAGGAGCGCTACGAGCAGTACTTC.

The rearrangement links TRBV5-1 to TRBJ2-7, with D possibly being TRBD2 (5 bases). Germline lookup yields CDR1 SGHRS and CDR2 YFSETQ. The CDR3 has 13 residues. V lost 5 bases to trimming and J lost 3 bases, with 12 bases between them. The CDR3 sequence is CASRPPGFYEQYF. CDR3 coding DNA: TGCGCCAGCAGACCTCCGGGATTCTACGAGCAGTACTTC.

As for this clonotype: At one of its ends the junction is not consistent with the germline gene, which may arise from a read error. The CDR3 sequence is CTSSFGPGPGGNTEAFF. CDR3 sequence (DNA): TGTACCAGCAGTTTTGGACCCGGCCCGGGCGGGAACACTGAAGCTTTCTTT. The chain combines TRBV12-3 or TRBV12-4 with TRBJ1-1, with no clear D. CDR3 length: 17 residues.

This clonotype has a handful of counts. The chain is built from TRBV5-1 and TRBJ1-1, with D perhaps TRBD1 (6 bases). Trimming shortened V by 0 bases and J by 6 bases, and 9 bases separated the two germline ends. Germline CDR1 is SGHRS and CDR2 is YFSETQ. This CDR3 has 13 amino acids. Here the CDR3 DNA reads TGCGCCAGCAGCTTGGACAAGGGGGCTGAAGCTTTCTTT. Its translation: CASSLDKGAEAFF.

The CDR3 DNA sequence: TGCGCCAGCAGCTTGGATTGTTGCGGGAGGTCCGATACGCAGTATTTT. Its translation is CASSLDCCGRSDTQYF. V and J are TRBV5-1 and TRBJ2-3; 8 positions agree with TRBD2. The CDR3 length is 16 residues. CDR1 is SGHRS, CDR2 YFSETQ, per germline. V lost 0 bases to trimming and J lost 6 bases; unmatched junction nucleotides: 9.

This clonotype came up a few times. The gene calls are TRBV7-6 and TRBJ2-3; 12 bases agree with TRBD2. After removal of 1 base from V and 0 bases from J, the junction contained 5 bases not matched to a gene. There are 18 residues in the CDR3. Looked up from germline, CDR1 is SGHVS and CDR2 is FNYEAQ. The CDR3 sequence: CASSLGLAGVGSTDTQYF. The CDR3 coding sequence is TGTGCCAGCAGCTTAGGACTAGCGGGAGTGGGGAGCACAGATACGCAGTATTTT. The whole variable domain, remainder taken from reference TRBV7-6 and TRBJ2-3, is GAGVSQSPRYKVTKRGQDVALRCDPISGHVSLYWYRQALGQGPEFLTYFNYEAQQDKSGLPNDRFSAERPEGSISTLTIQRTEQRDSAMYRCASSLGLAGVGSTDTQYFGPGTRLTVL.

The chain is built from TRBV29-1 and TRBJ1-1, with D possibly matching TRBD1 (5 bases). Germline V lookup: CDR1 SQVTM, CDR2 ANQGSEA. V was trimmed by 3 bases and J by 5 bases, leaving 13 bases between them. This CDR3 comprises 13 residues. CDR3 sequence reads: CSVEGVGGTEAFF. CDR3 sequence (DNA): TGCAGCGTTGAGGGGGTGGGGGGTACTGAAGCTTTCTTT. Full variable domain (remainder filled in from reference TRBV29-1 and TRBJ1-1): SAVISQKPSRDICQRGTSLTIQCQVDSQVTMMFWYRQQPGQSLTLIATANQGSEATYESGFVIDKFPISRPNLTFSTLTVSNMSPEDSSIYLCSVEGVGGTEAFFGQGTRLTVV.

This clonotype was counted between two and nine times. The rearrangement joins TRBV28 to TRBJ2-7; TRBD1 might be the D (5 bases). CDR1 is MDHEN and CDR2 is SYDVKM in the germline V gene. The CDR3 spans 14 residues. V was clipped by 9 bases and J by 2 bases, with 17 bases between them. CDR3 residues: CASCTGVRTYEQYF. The CDR3 nucleotides are TGTGCCAGTTGTACAGGCGTCCGTACCTACGAGCAGTACTTC.

The J gene is TRBJ2-1, the V gene TRBV20-1; 11 bases map to TRBD2. The CDR3 loop spans 14 amino acids. Germline CDR1 and CDR2: DFQATT and SNEGSKA (reference sequence). Unmatched junction bases numbered 5, after V lost 3 bases and J lost 7 bases. Here the CDR3 DNA reads TGCAGTGCTAGTAGGCCTAGCGGGAGGAATGAGCAGTTCTTC. It translates to CSASRPSGRNEQFF.